The 18 T cell receptor beta chains below were found in one sample sequenced in a study of OX40 agonist ivuxolimab in advanced cancers. Library creation used the immunoSEQ multiplex PCR assay. TCRdb took over this immuneACCESS table, retaining in-frame rearrangements with V and J assigned. Such tables are incomplete; in checked studies, under half of the missing clones stem from an unresolved V gene, and the remainder is unexplained. The sample contains about 53,000 clones, roughly 90% of them found a single time. The top ten hold around 1.5% of the sample. The sample consisted of CD4+ or CD8+ T cells sorted from blood, taken in a trial of the OX40 agonist ivuxolimab. The origin of the receptors is an adult with an advanced solid tumor such as melanoma, head and neck, liver or kidney cancer.

The chain recombines TRBV2 with TRBJ1-5; D is unclear. The CDR3 covers 15 residues. Germline-derived CDR1 and CDR2 are SNHLY and FYNNEI. The V gene lost 0 bases and the J gene lost 3 bases, with 9 bases spanning the gap. CDR3 nucleotides: TGTGCCAGCAGTGAAGCGTCTCGGGTCAATCAGCCCCAGCATTTT. Translated, it gives CASSEASRVNQPQHF.

The V gene is TRBV5-1, the J gene TRBJ1-4; weak D call: TRBD1 (5 bases). Germline CDR1 SGHRS, CDR2 YFSETQ. This CDR3 has 15 residues. Deletions cut 4 bases from V and 8 bases from J, with 18 bases between. The CDR3 region is CASSGGRGRQEKLFF. In nucleotides, the CDR3 is TGCGCCAGCAGCGGGGGACGAGGCAGGCAGGAAAAACTGTTTTTT.

This clone was seen a single time. The J gene is TRBJ2-1, the V gene TRBV19, with TRBD2 identical over 9 bases. The trim removed 3 bases at V and 4 bases at J, leaving 4 bases unmatched. Germline V gene lookup returns CDR1 LNHDA and CDR2 SQIVND (reference sequence). The CDR3 has 15 amino acids. The CDR3 sequence is CASSISLAGYNEQFF. The CDR3 DNA is TGTGCCAGTAGTATTAGCCTAGCGGGATACAATGAGCAGTTCTTC.

The rearrangement links TRBV29-1 to TRBJ1-4, with 7 bases lining up with TRBD1. The CDR3 extends over 14 amino acids. The V and J ends lost 0 bases and 5 bases, in that order; junction bases with no gene match: 3. Germline lookup yields CDR1 SQVTM and CDR2 ANQGSEA. The CDR3 DNA reads TGCAGCGTTGAAGATCGGGACAGAAATGAAAAACTGTTTTTT. Protein product: CSVEDRDRNEKLFF.

The chain is built from TRBV6-1 and TRBJ1-2, with D uncertain. Deletions cut 4 bases from V and 9 bases from J, with 9 bases between. The CDR3 extends over 11 amino acids. Germline V gene sequence: CDR1 MNHNS, CDR2 SASEGT. The CDR3, as DNA: TGTGCCAGCAGTGCGGGCCGTAGCTACACCTTC. Translated, it gives CASSAGRSYTF.

The chain links TRBV6-1 to TRBJ2-4; D is perhaps TRBD1 (5 bases). V was pared by 2 bases and J by 6 bases, with 17 bases between. CDR3 length equals 16 residues. Germline CDR1 MNHNS, CDR2 SASEGT. CDR3 loop: CASSETLQGISNIQYF. CDR3 nucleotides: TGTGCCAGCAGTGAAACCCTCCAGGGCATATCAAACATTCAGTACTTC.

This clone was counted a single time. For the CDR3, the DNA is TGTGCCAGCAGCCCCGTTACAGATACGCAGTATTTT. Its translation is CASSPVTDTQYF. The chain has TRBV7-2 and TRBJ2-3; D ambiguous. Germline assignment: CDR1 SGHTA and CDR2 FQGNSA. Trimming left V 5 bases short and J 3 bases short, with 6 bases between. The CDR3 runs 12 residues.

As regards this clone: Other DNA sequences of this sample code for an identical CDR3. The V call is TRBV14, the J call TRBJ2-5; 9 bases align to TRBD2. V shed 1 base, J shed 5 bases, and the junction held 5 bases outside the gene matches. The CDR3 is 15 residues long. The germline V gene encodes CDR1 SGHDN and CDR2 FVKESK. The CDR3 DNA is TGTGCCAGCAGCCAAGTTAGCGGGGGTAGCGAGACCCAGTACTTC. Translated: CASSQVSGGSETQYF.

The genes are TRBV18 and TRBJ1-5; D is perhaps TRBD1 (6 bases). The CDR3 is made up of 13 amino acids. Trimming removed 4 bases from V and 5 bases from J, with 9 bases in between. The germline CDR1 and CDR2 sequences are KGHSH and LQKENI. DNA of the CDR3: TGTGCCAGCTCACTTAACAGGGATCAGCCCCAGCATTTT. It yields the protein CASSLNRDQPQHF.

This clone was recorded only once. This chain links TRBV6-1 with TRBJ2-5; 7 bases agree with TRBD1. The J call could be wrong; TRBJ2-7 is a better fit for the DNA end. This CDR3 contains 12 residues. CDR1 is MNHNS and CDR2 is SASEGT in the germline V gene. Written as DNA, the CDR3 is TGTGCCAGCAGGCAGGACAGGTACGAGCAGTACTTC. It translates to CASRQDRYEQYF.

The chain has TRBV11-1 and TRBJ2-3; D unresolved. V shed 1 base and J shed 3 bases, with 14 bases lying between them. The CDR3 has 16 residues. Germline CDR1 and CDR2: SGHAT and FQDESV (reference sequence). This CDR3 is CASSLDPGPLTDTQYF. The CDR3, as DNA: TGTGCCAGCAGCTTAGATCCGGGCCCCTTGACAGATACGCAGTATTTT. The variable domain in full, with the rest retrieved from reference TRBV11-1 and TRBJ2-3, is EAEVAQSPRYKITEKSQAVAFWCDPISGHATLYWYRQILGQGPELLVQFQDESVVDDSQLPKDRFSAERLKGVDSTLKIQPAELGDSAMYLCASSLDPGPLTDTQYFGPGTRLTVL.

The DNA of the CDR3 is TGTGCCTGGCGCCGGGGGCTTAGCACAGATACGCAGTATTTT. Its protein product is CAWRRGLSTDTQYF. The chain couples TRBV30 to TRBJ2-3; D is tentatively TRBD1 or TRBD2 (6 bases each). The length of the CDR3 is 14 residues. Trimming pared 5 bases from V and 0 bases from J, leaving 12 bases between. Germline V lookup: CDR1 GTSNPN, CDR2 SVGIG (reference sequence).

The chain couples TRBV28 to TRBJ2-7, with 7 nucleotides matching TRBD1. The CDR3 loop spans 15 amino acids. V shed 3 bases and J 1 base; nucleotides not matched to a gene: 6. Germline V gives CDR1 MDHEN, CDR2 SYDVKM. As DNA, the CDR3 is TGTGCCAGCAGTTTTTCGGGGACAGTTTCCTACGAGCAGTACTTC. Amino acid sequence: CASSFSGTVSYEQYF.

This clone has only one observation. V and J are TRBV18 and TRBJ1-1, with TRBD1 as a possible D gene (5 bases). Trimming cost V 3 bases and J 1 base, with 12 bases left between them. Germline values: CDR1 KGHSH, CDR2 LQKENI. This CDR3 comprises 15 residues. CDR3 sequence: CASSPGRLQNTEAFF. The CDR3 DNA sequence: TGTGCCAGCTCACCGGGACGGCTTCAGAACACTGAAGCTTTCTTT. Filled out from reference TRBV18 and TRBJ1-1, the complete variable domain reads NAGVMQNPRHLVRRRGQEARLRCSPMKGHSHVYWYRQLPEEGLKFMVYLQKENIIDESGMPKERFSAEFPKEGPSILRIQQVVRGDSAAYFCASSPGRLQNTEAFFGQGTRLTVV.

The genes are TRBV5-6 and TRBJ2-1; no clear D. Trimming shortened V by 0 bases and J by 0 bases, and 16 bases separated the two germline ends. This CDR3 contains 18 residues. Germline V lookup: CDR1 SGHDT, CDR2 YYEEEE. This chain's CDR3 is CASSLVIRTRVSYNEQFF. As DNA, the CDR3 is TGTGCCAGCAGCTTGGTTATTCGTACGCGAGTCTCCTACAATGAGCAGTTCTTC.

The chain has TRBV4-2 and TRBJ1-2; D unresolved. This CDR3 has 15 amino acids. Trimming took 0 bases from V and 5 from J, leaving 13 bases between them. Germline V lookup: CDR1 LGHNA, CDR2 YNFKEQ. This CDR3 is CASSQDRGTAYGYTF. CDR3 in DNA: TGTGCCAGCAGCCAAGATCGCGGAACGGCTTATGGCTACACCTTC.

V gene TRBV7-2 combines with J gene TRBJ2-3; 8 nucleotides agree with TRBD2. The junction had 11 bases not matched to a gene; V was cut back by 5 bases and J by 1 base. Germline loops: CDR1 SGHTA, CDR2 FQGNSA. There are 17 residues in the CDR3. In DNA, the CDR3 is TGTGCCAGCAGCCCCCGCCGGGGTAGCGGGGGCACAGATACGCAGTATTTT. Amino acids: CASSPRRGSGGTDTQYF.

The chain is built from TRBV5-8 and TRBJ1-4; D might be TRBD1 (5 bases). Germline CDR1 reads SGHTS; CDR2 reads YDEGEE. The CDR3 contains 14 residues. V was shortened by 0 bases and J by 10 bases, with 13 bases between the two germline ends. In DNA, the CDR3 is TGTGCCAGCAGCTTGGGGGGCGCCGGGGGAAAACTGTTTTTT. It translates to CASSLGGAGGKLFF.